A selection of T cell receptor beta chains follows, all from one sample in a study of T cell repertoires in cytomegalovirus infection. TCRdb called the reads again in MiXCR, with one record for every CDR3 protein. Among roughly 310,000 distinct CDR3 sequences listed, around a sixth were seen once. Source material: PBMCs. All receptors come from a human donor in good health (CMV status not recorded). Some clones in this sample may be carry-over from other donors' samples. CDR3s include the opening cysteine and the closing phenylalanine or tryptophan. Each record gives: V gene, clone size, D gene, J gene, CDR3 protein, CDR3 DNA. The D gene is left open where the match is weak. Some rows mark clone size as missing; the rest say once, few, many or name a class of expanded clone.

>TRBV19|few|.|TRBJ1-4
CASRNSGGHTATNEKLFF
TGTGCCAGTAGGAACTCTGGCGGCCACACCGCAACTAATGAAAAACTGTTTTTT
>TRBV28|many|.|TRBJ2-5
CASTGGRETQYF
TGTGCCAGCACCGGGGGGCGGGAGACCCAGTACTTC
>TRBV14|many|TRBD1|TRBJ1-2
CASSQAGDREEGYTF
TGTGCCAGCAGCCAAGCCGGGGACAGGGAAGAGGGCTACACCTTC
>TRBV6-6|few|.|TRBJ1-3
CASSLPSGVLGNTIYF
TGTGCCAGCAGTCTCCCATCTGGGGTCTTGGGAAACACCATATATTTT
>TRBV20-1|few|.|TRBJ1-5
CSAREPNQPQHF
TGCAGTGCTAGGGAACCCAATCAGCCCCAGCATTTT
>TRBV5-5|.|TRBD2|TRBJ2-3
CASSNGGARTDTQYF
TGTGCCAGCAGCAACGGGGGGGCTCGCACAGATACGCAGTATTTT
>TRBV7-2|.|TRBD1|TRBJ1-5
CASSSKSGTVSNQPQHF
TGTGCCAGCAGCTCGAAGTCCGGGACAGTTAGCAATCAGCCCCAGCATTTT
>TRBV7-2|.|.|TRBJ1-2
CASSLYDSSNYGYTF
TGTGCCAGCAGCTTATACGACAGTAGTAACTATGGCTACACCTTC
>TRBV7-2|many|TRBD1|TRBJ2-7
CASSPNTGTENRPYEQYF
TGTGCCAGCAGCCCGAATACCGGGACAGAGAACCGTCCCTACGAGCAGTACTTC
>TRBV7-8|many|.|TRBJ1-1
CASSPRTGTTEAFF
TGTGCCAGCAGCCCCCGGACGGGGACCACTGAAGCTTTCTTT
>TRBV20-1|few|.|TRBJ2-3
CSVQGATTDTQYF
TGCAGTGTACAGGGTGCCACCACAGATACGCAGTATTTT
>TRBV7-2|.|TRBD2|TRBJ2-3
CASSLAGTSGGSTDTQYF
TGTGCCAGCAGCTTAGCAGGGACTAGCGGGGGGAGCACAGATACGCAGTATTTT
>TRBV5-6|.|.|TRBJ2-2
CASNRQNTGELFF
TGTGCCAGCAATCGACAGAACACCGGGGAGCTGTTTTTT
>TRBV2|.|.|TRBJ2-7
CASSGGRSYEQYF
TGTGCCAGCAGTGGGGGACGTAGCTACGAGCAGTACTTC
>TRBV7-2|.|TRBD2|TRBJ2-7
CASSWNSGGAYEQYF
TGTGCCAGCAGCTGGAATAGCGGGGGCGCCTACGAGCAGTACTTC
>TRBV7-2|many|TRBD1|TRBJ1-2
CASTYATGGNGYTF
TGTGCCAGCACCTACGCCACAGGGGGCAATGGCTACACCTTC
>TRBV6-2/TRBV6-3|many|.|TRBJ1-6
CASSWGRLRTPLHF
TGTGCCAGCAGTTGGGGCAGGCTGCGAACACCCCTCCACTTT
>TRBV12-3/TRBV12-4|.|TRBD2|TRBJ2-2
CASSLTSGGATGELFF
TGTGCCAGCAGTTTAACTAGCGGGGGGGCGACCGGGGAGCTGTTTTTT
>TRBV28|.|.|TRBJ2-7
CASSPGGTAGRNEQYF
TGTGCCAGCAGTCCGGGCGGGACAGCAGGTAGGAACGAGCAGTACTTC
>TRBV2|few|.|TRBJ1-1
CASRGGNDRATEAFF
TGTGCCAGCAGAGGGGGGAATGATAGGGCCACTGAAGCTTTCTTT
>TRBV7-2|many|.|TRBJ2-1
CASSENKRKEFF
TGTGCCAGCAGCGAGAACAAGCGGAAAGAGTTCTTC
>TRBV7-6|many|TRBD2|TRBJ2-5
CASSRGGQGRAETQYF
TGTGCCAGCAGTCGGGGGGGCCAGGGACGCGCGGAGACCCAGTACTTC
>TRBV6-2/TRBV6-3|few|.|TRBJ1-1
CASSYRDNTEAFF
TGTGCCAGCAGTTACAGGGACAACACTGAAGCTTTCTTT
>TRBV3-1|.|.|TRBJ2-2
CASSQPPSGGELFF
TGTGCCAGCAGCCAACCGCCATCGGGCGGGGAGCTGTTTTTT
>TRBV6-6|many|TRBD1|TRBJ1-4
CASSAGGGGEKLFF
TGTGCCAGCAGTGCAGGGGGCGGGGGTGAAAAACTGTTTTTT
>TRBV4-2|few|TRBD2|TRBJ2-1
CASGSGGDYNEQFF
TGTGCCAGCGGTAGCGGGGGCGATTACAATGAGCAGTTCTTC
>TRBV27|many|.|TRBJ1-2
CASSLARNYGYTF
TGTGCCAGCAGTTTGGCACGTAACTATGGCTACACCTTC
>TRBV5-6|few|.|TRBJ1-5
CASSWGAGSNQPQHF
TGTGCCAGCAGCTGGGGGGCAGGCAGCAATCAGCCCCAGCATTTT
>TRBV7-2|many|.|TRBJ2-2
CASRPQVTNTGELFF
TGTGCCAGCAGGCCACAGGTCACGAACACCGGGGAGCTGTTTTTT
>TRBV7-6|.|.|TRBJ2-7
CASSPEDGSYEQYF
TGTGCCAGCAGCCCGGAAGACGGATCCTACGAGCAGTACTTC